The clone carrying this T cell receptor (beta chain) was recorded a few times. These data belong to a study of T-cell reconstitution after alpha-beta-depleted transplantation in children. The CDR3 sequence is 15 residues long. The V gene end was trimmed by 5 bases and the J gene end by 4 bases; junction bases not matched to a gene: 7. Unique molecular identifiers were used in preparing the TCRbeta library. TCRdb ran MiXCR on the PCR reads and lists one entry per CDR3 protein. This sample has some 550,000 distinct CDR3 sequences, with approximately 16% found just once. This sample comprised PBMCs from the stem cell graft donor, obtained from the stem cell graft. The chain recombines TRBV12-3 or TRBV12-4 with TRBJ2-1; 8 nucleotides agree with TRBD2. This TCR came from a human donor who donated a stem cell graft to a child with acute lymphoblastic leukemia. Written as DNA, the CDR3 is TGTGCCAGCAGTCGGTCGGGCGGGAGGTACAATGAGCAGTTCTTC. As protein: CASSRSGGRYNEQFF.